The T cell receptor (beta chain) under discussion was sequenced for a study of T cell responses to AZD1222 COVID-19 vaccine. V dropped 6 bases and J dropped 3; count of bases not matched to a gene: 3. The CDR3 totals 13 residues. Germline V lookup: CDR1 MDHEN, CDR2 SYDVKM. A word on this clone: Its antigen is unknown.

Study results and caveats: The study reported that nearly half of spike-specific TCRs target unmutated variant regions. Increases in Spike-specific TCR breadth and depth were seen after two AZD1222 doses.

Only in-frame clones appear in the TCRdb table, and some are missing; sequencing was by immunoSEQ multiplex PCR. The data hold around 140,000 clones, with around 94% observed a single time. V and J are TRBV28 and TRBJ1-2, with 8 bases matching TRBD1. The input for sequencing was peripheral blood, taken 28 days after the second AZD1222 dose. This TCR came from an adult who received the AZD1222 COVID-19 vaccine. The CDR3 nucleotides are TGTGCCAGCAGCCCAGGGGGCGACTATGGCTACACCTTC. As protein: CASSPGGDYGYTF.